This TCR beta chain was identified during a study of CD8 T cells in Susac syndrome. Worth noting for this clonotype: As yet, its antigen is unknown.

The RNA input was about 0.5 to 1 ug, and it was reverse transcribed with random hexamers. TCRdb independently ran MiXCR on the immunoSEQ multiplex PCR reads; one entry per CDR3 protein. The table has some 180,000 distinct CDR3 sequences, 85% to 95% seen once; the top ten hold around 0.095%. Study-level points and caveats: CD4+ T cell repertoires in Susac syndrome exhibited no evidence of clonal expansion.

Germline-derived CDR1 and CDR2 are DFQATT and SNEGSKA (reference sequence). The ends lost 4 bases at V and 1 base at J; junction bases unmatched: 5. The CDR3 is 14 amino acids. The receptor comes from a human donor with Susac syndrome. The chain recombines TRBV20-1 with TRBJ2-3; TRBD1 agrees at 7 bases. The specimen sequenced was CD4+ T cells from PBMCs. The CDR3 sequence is CSANAGGGTDTQYF. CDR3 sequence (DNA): TGCAGTGCTAATGCAGGGGGAGGCACAGATACGCAGTATTTT.